The clone carrying this T cell receptor (beta chain) showed up many times. The data derive from a study of tumor-infiltrating lymphocytes in primary liver carcinoma. Study background: Tumor stage was T1-T3 N0M0, and tumor size was about 4.2 to 11 cm across.

Germline DNA was extracted too, while blood RNA derived from unsorted whole blood. The investigators made TCR beta cDNA from about 500 ng total RNA, using a constant-region primer. Investigators got TCR beta libraries out of three nested multiplex PCR rounds, done with slightly modified ARM-PCR. MiXCR, run by TCRdb on the multiplex PCR reads, gives a single entry per CDR3 protein. The table lists over 250,000 distinct CDR3 sequences, 50% to 60% of them singletons. Sequencing was carried out using peripheral blood. The sequence came from a woman aged 25 to 39 with primary liver carcinoma and hepatitis B virus infection.

In DNA form, the CDR3 reads TGTGCCAGCAGCAGGGCAGAAAACGAGCAGTACTTC. Protein: CASSRAENEQYF. The chain couples TRBV6-2 or TRBV6-3 to TRBJ2-7, with D tentatively TRBD1 (5 bases). V was trimmed by 6 bases and J by 5 bases, leaving 11 bases between them. The length of the CDR3 is 12 residues. CDR1 and CDR2 from the germline V gene are MNHEY and SVGEGT.